Presented here are 7 T cell receptor beta chains from one specimen sequenced in a study of cytomegalovirus exposure and HLA in healthy donors. Here immunoSEQ multiplex PCR was the method, and the copy in TCRdb shows in-frame clones only, minus some. The table includes some 250,000 clones, nearly 90% detected once. Sequencing input: PBMCs. Source of these receptors: a woman aged 18-29 years in good health and CMV-seronegative.

In the case of this clone: Different DNA sequences within this sample yield the same CDR3. The chain carries TRBV5-1 and TRBJ2-3, with D unclear. Per the germline V gene, CDR1 is SGHRS and CDR2 is YFSETQ. Trimming took off 1 base at V and 3 bases at J, with 3 bases between the two ends. CDR3 length: 12 amino acids. The CDR3 spells CASSLSTDTQYF. The CDR3 region has the DNA TGCGCCAGCAGCTTGTCGACAGATACGCAGTATTTT.

This clone was detected once. This chain uses TRBV2 with TRBJ2-2; the match to TRBD1 covers 8 bases. With 4 bases clipped from V and 6 bases from J, the junction kept 4 bases outside the gene matches. This CDR3 is 14 amino acids long. CDR1 is SNHLY and CDR2 is FYNNEI in the germline V gene. The CDR3: CASSGQGFSGELFF. CDR3 nucleotide sequence: TGTGCCAGCAGTGGACAGGGGTTTTCCGGGGAGCTGTTTTTT.

The chain uses TRBV9 and TRBJ2-5; TRBD2 aligns across 11 bases. The junction had 15 bases not matched to a gene; V was cut back by 3 bases and J by 5 bases. Germline lookup yields CDR1 SGDLS and CDR2 YYNGEE. CDR3 length: 18 residues. DNA of the CDR3: TGTGCCAGCAGCGCTCCTTATTCGACTAGCGGGGATTATGAGACCCAGTACTTC. Amino acids: CASSAPYSTSGDYETQYF.

The chain carries TRBV7-2 and TRBJ2-7; 7 nucleotides line up with TRBD1. The V gene's germline CDR1 is SGHTA and CDR2 FQGNSA. V was clipped by 3 bases and J by 6 bases; unmatched bases: 5. This CDR3 spans 13 amino acids. The CDR3 sequence: CASSFDNRGEQYF. The CDR3 coding sequence is TGTGCCAGCAGCTTCGATAACAGGGGCGAGCAGTACTTC. The full variable domain, completed using reference TRBV7-2 and TRBJ2-7, is GAGVSQSPSNKVTEKGKDVELRCDPISGHTALYWYRQSLGQGLEFLIYFQGNSAPDKSGLPSDRFSAERTGGSVSTLTIQRTQQEDSAVYLCASSFDNRGEQYFGPGTRLTVT.

The chain combines TRBV7-9 with TRBJ2-7; 10 nucleotides align to TRBD2. The CDR3 spans 17 residues. The J segment lost 3 bases and the V segment lost 5 bases, leaving 13 bases of the junction unmatched. CDR1 and CDR2 from the germline V gene are SEHNR and FQNEAQ (reference sequence). The CDR3 loop is CASSPAPRTSGNYEQYF. The CDR3, as DNA: TGTGCCAGCAGCCCCGCCCCCCGGACTAGCGGAAACTACGAGCAGTACTTC.

The chain couples TRBV4-3 to TRBJ2-2; 9 bases fit TRBD1. Germline lookup yields CDR1 LGHNA and CDR2 YSLEER. The CDR3 has 19 residues. V trimming: 4 bases; J trimming: 2 bases; junction bases outside the gene matches: 14. The CDR3 bases are TGCGCCAGCAGCCTTGCGCACAGGGGGCTTGGGAAAAACACCGGGGAGCTGTTTTTT. Protein sequence: CASSLAHRGLGKNTGELFF.

As DNA, the CDR3 is TGTGCCAGCAGCCTCAATACAGGGGGAGGAGATCAGCCCCAGCATTTT. Translating it yields CASSLNTGGGDQPQHF. The V gene is TRBV11-2, the J gene TRBJ1-5; 8 nucleotides match TRBD1. The CDR3 is made up of 16 amino acids. V trimming: 5 bases; J trimming: 5 bases; junction bases outside the gene matches: 11. Looked up from germline, CDR1 is SGHAT and CDR2 is FQNNGV.